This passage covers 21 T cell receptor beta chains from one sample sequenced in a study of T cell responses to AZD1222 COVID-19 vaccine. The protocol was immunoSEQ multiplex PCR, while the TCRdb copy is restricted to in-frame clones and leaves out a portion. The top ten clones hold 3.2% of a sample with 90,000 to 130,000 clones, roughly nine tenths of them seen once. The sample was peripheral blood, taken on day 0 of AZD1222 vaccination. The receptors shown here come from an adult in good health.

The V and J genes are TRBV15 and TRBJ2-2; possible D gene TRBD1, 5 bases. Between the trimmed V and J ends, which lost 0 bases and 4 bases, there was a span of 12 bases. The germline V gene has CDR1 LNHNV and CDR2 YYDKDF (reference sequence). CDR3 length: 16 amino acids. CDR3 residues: CATSRDRGFLTGELFF. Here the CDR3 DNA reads TGTGCCACCAGCAGAGATAGGGGCTTTCTCACCGGGGAGCTGTTTTTT.

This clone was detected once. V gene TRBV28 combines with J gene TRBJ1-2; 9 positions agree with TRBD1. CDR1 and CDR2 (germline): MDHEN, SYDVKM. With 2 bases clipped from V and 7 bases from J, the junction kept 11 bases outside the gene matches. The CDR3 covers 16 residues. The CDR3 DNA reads TGTGCCAGCAGTTTAACAGGACAGGGGACTACTAGTGGCTACACCTTC. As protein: CASSLTGQGTTSGYTF.

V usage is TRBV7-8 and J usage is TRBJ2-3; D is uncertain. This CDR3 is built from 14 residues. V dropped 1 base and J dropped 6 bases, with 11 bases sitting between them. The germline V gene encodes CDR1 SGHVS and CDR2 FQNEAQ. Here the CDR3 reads CASSLGSMIDTQYF. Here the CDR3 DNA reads TGTGCCAGCAGCTTAGGATCAATGATCGATACGCAGTATTTT.

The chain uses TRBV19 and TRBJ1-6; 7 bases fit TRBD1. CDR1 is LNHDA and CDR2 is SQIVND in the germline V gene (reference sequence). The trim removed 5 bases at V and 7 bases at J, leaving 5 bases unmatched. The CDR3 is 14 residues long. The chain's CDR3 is CASSPDRDNSPLHF. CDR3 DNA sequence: TGTGCCAGTAGTCCAGACAGGGACAATTCACCCCTCCACTTT.

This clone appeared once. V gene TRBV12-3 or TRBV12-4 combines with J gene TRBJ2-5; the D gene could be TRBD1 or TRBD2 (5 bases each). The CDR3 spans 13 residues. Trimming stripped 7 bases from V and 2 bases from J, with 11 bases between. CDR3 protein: CASMTGPQETQYF. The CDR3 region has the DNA TGTGCCAGCATGACGGGACCTCAAGAGACCCAGTACTTC.

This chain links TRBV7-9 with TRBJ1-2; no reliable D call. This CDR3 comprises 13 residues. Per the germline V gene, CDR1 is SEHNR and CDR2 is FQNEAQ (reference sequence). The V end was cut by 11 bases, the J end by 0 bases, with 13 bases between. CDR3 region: CAPPRESNYGYTF. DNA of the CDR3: TGTGCCCCCCCGAGGGAATCTAACTATGGCTACACCTTC. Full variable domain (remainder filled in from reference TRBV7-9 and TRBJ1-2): DTGVSQNPRHKITKRGQNVTFRCDPISEHNRLYWYRQTLGQGPEFLTYFQNEAQLEKSRLLSDRFSAERPKGSFSTLEIQRTEQGDSAMYLCAPPRESNYGYTFGSGTRLTVV.

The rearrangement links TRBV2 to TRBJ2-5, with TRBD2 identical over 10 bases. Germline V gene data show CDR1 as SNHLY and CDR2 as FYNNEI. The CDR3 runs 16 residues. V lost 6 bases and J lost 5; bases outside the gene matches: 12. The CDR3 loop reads CASRRGSGGARETQYF. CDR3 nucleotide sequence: TGTGCCAGCAGAAGGGGGAGCGGGGGGGCCCGTGAGACCCAGTACTTC.

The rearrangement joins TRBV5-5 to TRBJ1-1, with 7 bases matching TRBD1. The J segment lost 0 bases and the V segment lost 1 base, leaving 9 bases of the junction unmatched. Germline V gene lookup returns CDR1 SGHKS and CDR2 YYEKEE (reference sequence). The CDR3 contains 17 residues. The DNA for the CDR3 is TGTGCCAGCAGCTTGAATCGACAGGGAGCTTTGAACACTGAAGCTTTCTTT. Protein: CASSLNRQGALNTEAFF.

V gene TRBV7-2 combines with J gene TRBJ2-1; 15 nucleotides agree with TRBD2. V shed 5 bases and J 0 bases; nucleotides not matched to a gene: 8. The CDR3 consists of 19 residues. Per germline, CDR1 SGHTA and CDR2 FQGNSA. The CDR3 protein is CASSPGLAGGRSSYNEQFF. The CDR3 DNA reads TGTGCCAGCAGCCCGGGACTAGCGGGGGGTAGGAGCTCCTACAATGAGCAGTTCTTC.

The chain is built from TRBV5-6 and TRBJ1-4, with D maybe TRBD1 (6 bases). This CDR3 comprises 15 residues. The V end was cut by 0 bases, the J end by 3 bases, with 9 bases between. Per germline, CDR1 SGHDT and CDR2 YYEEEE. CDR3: CASSLEGGPNEKLFF. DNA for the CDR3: TGTGCCAGCAGCTTGGAGGGGGGGCCTAATGAAAAACTGTTTTTT.

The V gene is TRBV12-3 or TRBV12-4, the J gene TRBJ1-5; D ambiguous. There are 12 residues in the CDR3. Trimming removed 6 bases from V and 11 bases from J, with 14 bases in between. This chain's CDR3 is CASRTTASAQHF. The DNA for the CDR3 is TGTGCCAGCAGGACGACCGCGTCAGCCCAGCATTTT.

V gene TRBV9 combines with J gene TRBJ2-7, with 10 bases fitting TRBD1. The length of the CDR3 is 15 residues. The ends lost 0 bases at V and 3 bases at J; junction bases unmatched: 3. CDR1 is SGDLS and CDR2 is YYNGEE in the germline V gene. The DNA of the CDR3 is TGTGCCAGCAGCGTAGGGGGACAGGGGTACTACGAGCAGTACTTC. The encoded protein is CASSVGGQGYYEQYF.

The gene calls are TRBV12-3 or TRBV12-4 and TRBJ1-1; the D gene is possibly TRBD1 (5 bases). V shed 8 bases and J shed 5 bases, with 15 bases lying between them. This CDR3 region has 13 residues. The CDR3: CASRGVDGTEAFF. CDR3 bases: TGTGCCAGCCGGGGGGTAGACGGGACTGAAGCTTTCTTT.

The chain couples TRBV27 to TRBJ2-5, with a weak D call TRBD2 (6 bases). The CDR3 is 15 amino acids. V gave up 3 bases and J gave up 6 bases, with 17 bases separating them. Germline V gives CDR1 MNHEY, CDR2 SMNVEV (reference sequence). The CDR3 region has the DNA TGTGCCAGCAGTTTGAACAGCGGGTCCCTCAAGACCCAGTACTTC. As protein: CASSLNSGSLKTQYF.

This CDR3 is CASSAGLQNYGYTF. Written as DNA, the CDR3 is TGTGCCAGCAGCGCCGGACTACAAAACTATGGCTACACCTTC. The rearrangement uses TRBV5-4 and TRBJ1-2, with D hard to call. This CDR3 contains 14 residues. Per the germline V gene, CDR1 is SGHNT and CDR2 is YYREEE (reference sequence). V was cut by 4 bases and J by 2 bases, with 12 bases left in between.

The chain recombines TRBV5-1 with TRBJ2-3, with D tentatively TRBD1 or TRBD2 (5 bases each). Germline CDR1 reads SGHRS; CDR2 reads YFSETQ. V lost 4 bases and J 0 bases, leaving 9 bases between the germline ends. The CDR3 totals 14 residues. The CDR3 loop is CASSLGDSTDTQYF. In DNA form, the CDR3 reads TGCGCCAGCAGCCTGGGGGACAGCACAGATACGCAGTATTTT.

The CDR3 sequence: CASSFRTEYSNQPQHF. CDR3 DNA sequence: TGTGCCAGCAGCTTTAGGACAGAATATAGCAATCAGCCCCAGCATTTT. The gene calls are TRBV5-8 and TRBJ1-5; TRBD1 is a possible D gene (6 bases). V was shortened by 2 bases and J by 0 bases, with 12 bases between the two germline ends. This CDR3 has 16 amino acids. CDR1 is SGHTS and CDR2 is YDEGEE in the germline V gene.

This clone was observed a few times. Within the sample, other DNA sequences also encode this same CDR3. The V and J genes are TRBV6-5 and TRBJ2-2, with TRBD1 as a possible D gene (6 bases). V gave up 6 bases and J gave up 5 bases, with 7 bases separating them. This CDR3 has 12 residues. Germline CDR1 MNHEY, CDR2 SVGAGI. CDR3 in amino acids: CASRQGTGELFF. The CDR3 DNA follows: TGTGCCAGCAGACAGGGAACCGGGGAGCTGTTTTTT.

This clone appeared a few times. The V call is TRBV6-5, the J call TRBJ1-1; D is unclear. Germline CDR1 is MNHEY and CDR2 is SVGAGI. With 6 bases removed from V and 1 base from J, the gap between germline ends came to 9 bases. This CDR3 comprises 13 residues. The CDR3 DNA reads TGTGCCAGCAGAGTTAGTGGGAACACTGAAGCTTTCTTT. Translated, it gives CASRVSGNTEAFF.

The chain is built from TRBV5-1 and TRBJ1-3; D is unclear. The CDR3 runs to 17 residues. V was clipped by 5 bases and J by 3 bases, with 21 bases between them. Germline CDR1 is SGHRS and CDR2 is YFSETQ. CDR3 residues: CASSPHAVGRGGNTIYF. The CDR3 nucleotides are TGCGCCAGCAGTCCCCACGCCGTCGGGCGAGGTGGAAACACCATATATTTT.

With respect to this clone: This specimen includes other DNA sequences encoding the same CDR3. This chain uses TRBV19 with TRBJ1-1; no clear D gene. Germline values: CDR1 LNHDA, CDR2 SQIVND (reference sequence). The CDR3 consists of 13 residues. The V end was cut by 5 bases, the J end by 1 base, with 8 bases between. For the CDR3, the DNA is TGTGCCAGTAGTCCGACTCAGAACACTGAAGCTTTCTTT. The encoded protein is CASSPTQNTEAFF.